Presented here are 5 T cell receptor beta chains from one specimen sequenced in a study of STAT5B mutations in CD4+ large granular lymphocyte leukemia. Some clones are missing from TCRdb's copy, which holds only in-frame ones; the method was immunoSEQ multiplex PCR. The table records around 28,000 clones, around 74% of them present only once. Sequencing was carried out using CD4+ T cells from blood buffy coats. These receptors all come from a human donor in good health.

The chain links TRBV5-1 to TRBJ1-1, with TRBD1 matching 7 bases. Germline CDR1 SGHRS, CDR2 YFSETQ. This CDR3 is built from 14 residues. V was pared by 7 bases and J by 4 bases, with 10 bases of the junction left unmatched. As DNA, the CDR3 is TGCGCCAGCGGCCTGGAGGGGGCTGGCACTGAAGCTTTCTTT. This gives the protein CASGLEGAGTEAFF.

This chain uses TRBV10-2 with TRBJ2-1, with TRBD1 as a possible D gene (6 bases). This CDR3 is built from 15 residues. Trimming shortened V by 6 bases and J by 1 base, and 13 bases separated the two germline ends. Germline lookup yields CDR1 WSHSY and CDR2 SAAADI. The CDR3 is CASRTGRLSYNEQFF. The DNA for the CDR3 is TGCGCCAGCAGGACAGGACGGTTGTCCTACAATGAGCAGTTCTTC.

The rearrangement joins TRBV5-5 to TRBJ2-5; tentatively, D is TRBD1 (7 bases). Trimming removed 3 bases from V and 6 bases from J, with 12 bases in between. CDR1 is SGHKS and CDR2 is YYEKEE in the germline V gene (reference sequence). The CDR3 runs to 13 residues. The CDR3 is CASSWRDSQTQYF. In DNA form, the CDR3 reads TGTGCCAGCAGCTGGAGGGACAGCCAGACCCAGTACTTC. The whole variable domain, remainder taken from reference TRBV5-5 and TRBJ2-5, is DAGVTQSPTHLIKTRGQQVTLRCSPISGHKSVSWYQQVLGQGPQFIFQYYEKEERGRGNFPDRFSARQFPNYSSELNVNALLLGDSALYLCASSWRDSQTQYFGPGTRLLVL.

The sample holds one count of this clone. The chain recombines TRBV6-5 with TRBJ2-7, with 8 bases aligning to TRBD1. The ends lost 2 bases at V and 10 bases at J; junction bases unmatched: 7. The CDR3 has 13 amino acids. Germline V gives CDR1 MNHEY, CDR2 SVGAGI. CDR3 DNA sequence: TGTGCCAGCAGTTACCGGGACAGGAAAAGACAGTACTTC. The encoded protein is CASSYRDRKRQYF.

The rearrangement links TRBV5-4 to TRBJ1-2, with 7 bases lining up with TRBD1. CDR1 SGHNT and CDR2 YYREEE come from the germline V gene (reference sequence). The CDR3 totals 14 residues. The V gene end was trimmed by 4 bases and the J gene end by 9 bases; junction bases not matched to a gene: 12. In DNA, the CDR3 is TGTGCCAGCAGCGACCCCGACAGGGCTGGGAGCTACACCTTC. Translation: CASSDPDRAGSYTF.